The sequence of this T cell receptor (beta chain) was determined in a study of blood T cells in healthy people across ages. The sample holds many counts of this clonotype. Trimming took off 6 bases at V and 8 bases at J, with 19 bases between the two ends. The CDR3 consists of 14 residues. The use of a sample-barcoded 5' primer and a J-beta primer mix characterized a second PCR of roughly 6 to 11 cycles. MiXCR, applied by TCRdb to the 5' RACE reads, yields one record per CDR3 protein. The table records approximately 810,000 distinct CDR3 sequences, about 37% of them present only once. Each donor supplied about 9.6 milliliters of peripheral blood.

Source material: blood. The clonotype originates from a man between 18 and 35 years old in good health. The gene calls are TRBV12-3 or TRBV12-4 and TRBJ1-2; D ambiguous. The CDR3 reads CASSRRRSGWGYTF. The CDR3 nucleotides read TGTGCCAGCAGCCGCCGTCGTTCAGGTTGGGGCTACACCTTC.